The 10 T cell receptor beta chains given below trace back to one sample, sequenced in a study of cytomegalovirus exposure and HLA in healthy donors. Some clones are missing from TCRdb's copy, which holds only in-frame ones; the method was immunoSEQ multiplex PCR. The sample contains about 160,000 clones, 85% of which appear only once. Input material: PBMCs. All receptors derive from a man aged 30 to 45 in good health and CMV-seropositive.

V and J are TRBV18 and TRBJ2-1; unclear D gene. The germline gives CDR1 KGHSH, CDR2 LQKENI. The CDR3 is made up of 15 amino acids. Trimming left V 6 bases short and J 6 bases short, with 18 bases between. The DNA for the CDR3 is TGTGCCAGCTCTACGGAACTACCCGACCCCAATGAGCAGTTCTTC. This sequence encodes CASSTELPDPNEQFF.

The CDR3 here is CSVPGLAGEPSYNEQFF. CDR3 sequence (DNA): TGCAGCGTTCCCGGGCTAGCGGGGGAGCCCTCCTACAATGAGCAGTTCTTC. This sequence joins TRBV29-1 and TRBJ2-1, with TRBD2 identical over 10 bases. CDR3 size: 17 residues. In germline, CDR1 is SQVTM, CDR2 ANQGSEA. The junction had 10 bases not matched to a gene; V was cut back by 5 bases and J by 0 bases.

The rearrangement joins TRBV4-1 to TRBJ1-1, with D maybe TRBD1 (5 bases). V was trimmed by 0 bases and J by 1 base, leaving 15 bases between them. CDR1 and CDR2 from the germline V gene are MGHRA and YSYEKL. This CDR3 is 17 amino acids long. Here the CDR3 reads CASSQDGGRAANTEAFF. In DNA, the CDR3 is TGCGCCAGCAGCCAAGATGGGGGGAGGGCAGCGAACACTGAAGCTTTCTTT.

This rearrangement joins TRBV5-4 to TRBJ2-7; 7 nucleotides line up with TRBD1. This CDR3 region has 14 residues. In germline, CDR1 is SGHNT, CDR2 YYREEE (reference sequence). J was trimmed by 0 bases and V by 4 bases; bases with no gene match: 4. CDR3 in DNA: TGTGCCAGCAGCCCCTGGACAGGCTCCTACGAGCAGTACTTC. Its translation: CASSPWTGSYEQYF.

The chain uses TRBV9 and TRBJ2-5; 12 bases match TRBD2. The CDR3 extends over 16 amino acids. Germline CDR1 and CDR2: SGDLS and YYNGEE. The V and J ends lost 5 bases and 2 bases, in that order; junction bases with no gene match: 7. The CDR3, as DNA: TGTGCCAGCAGTTTCGGACTAGCGGGAACTCAAGAGACCCAGTACTTC. Protein: CASSFGLAGTQETQYF.

CDR3 bases: TGCGCCAGCAGTCCCTCATCTATCTACGAGCAGTACTTC. Its protein product is CASSPSSIYEQYF. The J gene is TRBJ2-7, the V gene TRBV10-1; D unclear. Trimming took off 5 bases at V and 3 bases at J, with 11 bases between the two ends. Germline loops: CDR1 WNHNN, CDR2 SYGVQD (reference sequence). This CDR3 has 13 residues.

The rearrangement links TRBV2 to TRBJ1-6; 7 bases line up with TRBD1. V lost 4 bases, J lost 5 bases, and 5 bases stayed unmatched. Germline-derived CDR1 and CDR2 are SNHLY and FYNNEI. This CDR3 has 15 residues. CDR3 nucleotides: TGTGCCAGCAGTGCGACAGGGTACGATAATTCACCCCTCCACTTT. Protein: CASSATGYDNSPLHF.

This chain uses TRBV10-3 with TRBJ2-5; no reliable D call. The CDR3 covers 13 residues. V lost 3 bases to trimming and J lost 5 bases, with 10 bases between them. Germline lookup yields CDR1 ENHRY and CDR2 SYGVKD. CDR3 DNA: TGTGCCATCAGTGACCTAGTTCGGGAGACCCAGTACTTC. Its translation: CAISDLVRETQYF.

The rearrangement joins TRBV9 to TRBJ2-3; 7 positions agree with TRBD1. J was trimmed by 2 bases and V by 4 bases; bases with no gene match: 10. Germline CDR1 is SGDLS and CDR2 is YYNGEE. CDR3 length: 16 amino acids. In DNA, the CDR3 is TGTGCCAGCAGCCTAGGACAGGCGTCAAACACAGATACGCAGTATTTT. This sequence encodes CASSLGQASNTDTQYF.

The chain links TRBV11-2 to TRBJ2-7; D is unresolved. The CDR3 loop spans 16 amino acids. Per germline, CDR1 SGHAT and CDR2 FQNNGV. V was clipped by 5 bases and J by 0 bases, with 17 bases between them. CDR3 bases: TGTGCCAGCAGCGCCTCGCTGTCCTACGGCTCCTACGAGCAGTACTTC. This encodes CASSASLSYGSYEQYF. The complete variable domain, with remaining parts taken from reference TRBV11-2 and TRBJ2-7, reads EAGVAQSPRYKIIEKRQSVAFWCNPISGHATLYWYQQILGQGPKLLIQFQNNGVVDDSQLPKDRFSAERLKGVDSTLKIQPAKLEDSAVYLCASSASLSYGSYEQYFGPGTRLTVT.